One and the same sample provided the 21 T cell receptor beta chains below, sequenced in a study of blood T cells in healthy people across ages. The second PCR ran about 6 to 11 cycles with a sample-barcoded 5' primer and J-beta primers. In TCRdb, the 5' RACE reads were re-called with MiXCR into one record per CDR3 protein. The table has 1.8 million or so distinct CDR3 sequences, approximately 40% seen once. Input material: blood. All receptors derive from a human donor in good health.

Worth noting for this clonotype: Germline is not matched at one junction end, which may reflect a read error. The rearrangement links TRBV5-5 to TRBJ2-6; TRBD2 might be the D (5 bases). This CDR3 spans 15 amino acids. Germline V gene data show CDR1 as SGHKS and CDR2 as YYEKEE (reference sequence). The CDR3, as DNA: TGTTCCAGCAGCTTAGGACTCTCTGGGACCAACGTCCTGACTTTC. As protein: CSSSLGLSGTNVLTF.

The chain has TRBV7-9 and TRBJ2-2; D ambiguous. This CDR3 is built from 19 residues. V lost 5 bases to trimming and J lost 0 bases, with 22 bases between them. Per the germline V gene, CDR1 is SEHNR and CDR2 is FQNEAQ (reference sequence). The CDR3 loop is CASSLQSGWLATNTGELFF. The DNA for the CDR3 is TGTGCCAGCAGCCTCCAGTCCGGATGGCTGGCCACGAACACCGGGGAGCTGTTTTTT.

The chain uses TRBV4-3 and TRBJ1-2; TRBD1 is a possible D gene (6 bases). The V end was cut by 1 base, the J end by 7 bases, with 13 bases between. The CDR3 length is 14 residues. CDR1 is LGHNA and CDR2 is YSLEER in the germline V gene. In DNA, the CDR3 is TGCGCCAGCAGCCAAGGACCGGAGGGGGGTGGCTACACCTTC. Translated, it gives CASSQGPEGGGYTF.

V usage is TRBV9 and J usage is TRBJ2-4, with D perhaps TRBD1 or TRBD2 (5 bases each). Germline values: CDR1 SGDLS, CDR2 YYNGEE. This CDR3 comprises 17 residues. V dropped 0 bases and J dropped 1 base, with 14 bases sitting between them. CDR3 region: CASSVERGPGAKNIQYF. In DNA form, the CDR3 reads TGTGCCAGCAGCGTAGAAAGGGGTCCGGGGGCCAAAAACATTCAGTACTTC.

This clonotype occurred many times. The chain recombines TRBV9 with TRBJ2-3, with D perhaps given as TRBD1 or TRBD2 (6 bases each). With 4 bases removed from V and 2 bases from J, the gap between germline ends came to 14 bases. The CDR3 extends over 15 amino acids. CDR1 SGDLS and CDR2 YYNGEE come from the germline V gene. CDR3 in amino acids: CASSPGGHSTDTQYF. The CDR3 DNA reads as TGTGCCAGCAGCCCCGGGGGACATTCCACAGATACGCAGTATTTT.

This clonotype has more than one count but fewer than ten. V gene TRBV20-1 combines with J gene TRBJ2-3, with D maybe TRBD2 (6 bases). Germline values: CDR1 DFQATT, CDR2 SNEGSKA (reference sequence). The V and J ends lost 6 bases and 2 bases respectively, with 18 bases between them. CDR3 length: 15 amino acids. CDR3 sequence (DNA): TGCAGTGCATTGCGGGGAGCCTACCCCACAGATACGCAGTATTTT. This codes for CSALRGAYPTDTQYF.

This chain connects TRBV20-1 to TRBJ1-4; a possible D gene is TRBD1 (5 bases). This CDR3 is 12 amino acids long. Germline CDR1 is DFQATT and CDR2 is SNEGSKA (reference sequence). The V gene lost 1 base and the J gene lost 16 bases, with 16 bases spanning the gap. The CDR3 sequence: CSARGGWLNRFF. CDR3 nucleotides: TGCAGTGCTAGAGGGGGGTGGTTGAATCGGTTTTTT.

In DNA form, the CDR3 reads TGCAGCGTTGGCCCAGGGGGCTATGGCTACACCTTC. Translated, it gives CSVGPGGYGYTF. The chain recombines TRBV29-1 with TRBJ1-2; 7 bases are shared with TRBD1. Germline V gives CDR1 SQVTM, CDR2 ANQGSEA. The CDR3 extends over 12 amino acids. V shed 4 bases, J shed 4 bases, and the junction held 3 bases outside the gene matches.

The chain carries TRBV9 and TRBJ2-5, with 9 bases aligning to TRBD1. The CDR3 covers 15 residues. Germline loops: CDR1 SGDLS, CDR2 YYNGEE. V was clipped by 4 bases and J by 3 bases; unmatched bases: 7. CDR3 DNA sequence: TGTGCCAGCAGCCCCCCCGGGACAGGGAAAGAGACCCAGTACTTC. This gives the protein CASSPPGTGKETQYF.

The chain joins TRBV4-2 to TRBJ1-6; D is unresolved. The length of the CDR3 is 19 residues. V shed 0 bases and J shed 5 bases, with 20 bases lying between them. Germline V gene data show CDR1 as LGHNA and CDR2 as YNFKEQ. The DNA of the CDR3 is TGTGCCAGCAGCCAAGAACCCATGCCTTGGACGGTTAATAATTCACCCCTCCACTTT. The encoded protein is CASSQEPMPWTVNNSPLHF.

The chain employs TRBV20-1 and TRBJ1-2, with D unresolved. V lost 6 bases and J lost 4, with 12 bases in between. This CDR3 comprises 12 residues. Per the germline V gene, CDR1 is DFQATT and CDR2 is SNEGSKA (reference sequence). The CDR3 here is CSAKKDAYGYTF. The DNA of the CDR3 is TGCAGTGCAAAGAAGGACGCCTATGGCTACACCTTC.

This clonotype was observed a few times. V and J are TRBV10-3 and TRBJ1-1; TRBD1 might be the D (6 bases). Trimming took off 2 bases at V and 0 bases at J, with 10 bases between the two ends. This CDR3 has 15 amino acids. CDR1 and CDR2 (germline): ENHRY, SYGVKD. The CDR3: CAISERQDVNTEAFF. In DNA form, the CDR3 reads TGTGCCATCAGTGAGAGACAGGACGTGAACACTGAAGCTTTCTTT.

This clonotype was seen more than once but under ten times. The chain couples TRBV20-1 to TRBJ2-5; TRBD1 matches at 7 bases. J was trimmed by 4 bases and V by 6 bases; bases with no gene match: 8. The CDR3 spans 13 residues. Germline V gene data show CDR1 as DFQATT and CDR2 as SNEGSKA (reference sequence). This chain's CDR3 is CSAADRAGETQYF. The CDR3 bases are TGCAGTGCCGCCGACAGGGCAGGAGAGACCCAGTACTTC.

Only a few counts were recorded for this clonotype. The V call is TRBV4-3, the J call TRBJ1-5; D call uncertain. The CDR3 sequence is 14 residues long. Trimming took 0 bases from V and 5 from J, leaving 8 bases between them. Germline V gene sequence: CDR1 LGHNA, CDR2 YSLEER. In DNA form, the CDR3 reads TGCGCCAGCAGCCAAGACGGGAGGGATCAGCCCCAGCATTTT. Its protein product is CASSQDGRDQPQHF.

This sequence joins TRBV20-1 and TRBJ1-5; weak D call: TRBD1 (5 bases). The CDR3 length is 14 residues. The V gene's germline CDR1 is DFQATT and CDR2 SNEGSKA (reference sequence). Trimming took off 6 bases at V and 3 bases at J, with 15 bases between the two ends. The CDR3 is CSAYEGYDNQPQHF. DNA for the CDR3: TGCAGTGCCTATGAGGGGTATGACAATCAGCCCCAGCATTTT.

Only a few counts were recorded for this clonotype. V is TRBV6-2 or TRBV6-3 and J is TRBJ1-1, with D unclear. The CDR3 covers 11 residues. Between the trimmed V and J ends, which lost 7 bases and 6 bases, there was a span of 9 bases. Germline CDR1 MNHEY, CDR2 SVGEGT. The CDR3 protein is CASKLSSEAFF. The CDR3 DNA follows: TGTGCCAGCAAACTAAGTTCTGAAGCTTTCTTT.

V gene TRBV2 combines with J gene TRBJ1-5, with D perhaps matching TRBD1 (5 bases). The V gene lost 2 bases and the J gene lost 1 base, with 12 bases spanning the gap. The germline V gene has CDR1 SNHLY and CDR2 FYNNEI. The CDR3 is 16 residues long. DNA of the CDR3: TGTGCCAGCAGTGAAAACGGGGGTAGGAGCAATCAGCCCCAGCATTTT. This sequence encodes CASSENGGRSNQPQHF.

V gene TRBV20-1 combines with J gene TRBJ2-3; 8 bases are a match to TRBD2. The J segment lost 8 bases and the V segment lost 3 bases, leaving 10 bases of the junction unmatched. Germline V gene data show CDR1 as DFQATT and CDR2 as SNEGSKA (reference sequence). This CDR3 contains 14 residues. The CDR3, as DNA: TGCAGTGCTAGTGCCCCGGGGGGGCCGTCTACGCAGTATTTT. Its translation is CSASAPGGPSTQYF.

V and J are TRBV11-2 and TRBJ1-4, with 7 bases matching TRBD1. In germline, CDR1 is SGHAT, CDR2 FQNNGV. V gave up 1 base and J gave up 3 bases; unmatched junction bases: 2. The CDR3 extends over 15 amino acids. CDR3 residues: CASSLGGTANEKLFF. Here the CDR3 DNA reads TGTGCCAGCAGCTTAGGGGGGACAGCTAATGAAAAACTGTTTTTT.

The rearrangement links TRBV29-1 to TRBJ2-4; D tentatively fits TRBD1 or TRBD2 (5 bases each). With 0 bases removed from V and 13 bases from J, the gap between germline ends came to 16 bases. Germline CDR1 reads SQVTM; CDR2 reads ANQGSEA. The CDR3 covers 13 residues. CDR3 DNA: TGCAGCGTTGAAGAGAATTGGGGGAATGAGCAGTACTTC. Translated: CSVEENWGNEQYF.

In this sample, this clonotype turned up a few times. The V gene is TRBV7-9, the J gene TRBJ2-1, with D possibly TRBD2 on 6 matching bases. The length of the CDR3 is 15 residues. CDR1 SEHNR and CDR2 FQNEAQ come from the germline V gene (reference sequence). V was shortened by 5 bases and J by 5 bases, with 16 bases between the two germline ends. CDR3 amino acids: CASSPLAVTHNEQFF. CDR3 bases: TGTGCCAGCAGCCCACTAGCAGTTACACACAATGAGCAGTTCTTC. Full variable domain (remainder filled in from reference TRBV7-9 and TRBJ2-1): DTGVSQNPRHKITKRGQNVTFRCDPISEHNRLYWYRQTLGQGPEFLTYFQNEAQLEKSRLLSDRFSAERPKGSFSTLEIQRTEQGDSAMYLCASSPLAVTHNEQFFGPGTRLTVL.